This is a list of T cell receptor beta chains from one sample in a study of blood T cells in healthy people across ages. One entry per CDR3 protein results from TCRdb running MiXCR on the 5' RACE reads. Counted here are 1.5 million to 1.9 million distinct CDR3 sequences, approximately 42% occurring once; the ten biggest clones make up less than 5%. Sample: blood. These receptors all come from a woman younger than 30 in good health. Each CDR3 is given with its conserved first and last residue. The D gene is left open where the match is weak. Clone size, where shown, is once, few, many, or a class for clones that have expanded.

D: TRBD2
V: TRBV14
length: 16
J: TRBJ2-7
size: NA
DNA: TGTGCCAGCAGCCAGCCTCTAGCGGGGACTACAATTGAGCAGTACTTC
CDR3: CASSQPLAGTTIEQYF

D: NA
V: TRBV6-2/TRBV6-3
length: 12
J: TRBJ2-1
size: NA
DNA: TGTGCCAGCAACTACGGTCTGGGTGAGCAGTTCTTC
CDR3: CASNYGLGEQFF

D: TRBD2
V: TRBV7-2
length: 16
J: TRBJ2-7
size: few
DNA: TGTGCCAGCAGCTTGGATAGCGGGCCGTCCCAATACGAGCAGTACTTC
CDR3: CASSLDSGPSQYEQYF

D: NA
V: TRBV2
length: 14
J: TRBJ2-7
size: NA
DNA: TGTGCCAGCAGTGAACAGGGATCCTTCTACGAGCAGTACTTC
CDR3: CASSEQGSFYEQYF

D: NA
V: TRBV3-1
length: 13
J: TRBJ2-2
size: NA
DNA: TGTGCCAGCAGCCATGCCACCCGCGGGGAGCTGTTTTTT
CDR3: CASSHATRGELFF

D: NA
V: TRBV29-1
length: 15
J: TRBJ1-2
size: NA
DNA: TGCAGCGCTAAAACTTGGCAGGGTGAAATAGATGGCTACACCTTC
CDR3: CSAKTWQGEIDGYTF

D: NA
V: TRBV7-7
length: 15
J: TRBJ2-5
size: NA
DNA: TGTGCTAGCAGCTTAGTTCTCCAGGAGCAAGAGACCCAGTACTTC
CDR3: CASSLVLQEQETQYF

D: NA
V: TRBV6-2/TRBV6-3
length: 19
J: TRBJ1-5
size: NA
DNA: TGTGCCAGCAGCGGAACACGCCTGGCGGGGCTGATTAGCAATCAGCCCCAGCATTTT
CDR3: CASSGTRLAGLISNQPQHF

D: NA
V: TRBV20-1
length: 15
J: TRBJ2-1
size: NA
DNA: TGCAGTGCTAGAGAGGGACCCCGCTACGCCAATGAGCAGTTCTTC
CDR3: CSAREGPRYANEQFF

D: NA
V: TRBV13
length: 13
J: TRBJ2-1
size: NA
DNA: TGTACCAGCAGCCCACTGGGCTACAATGAGCAGTTCTTC
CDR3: CTSSPLGYNEQFF

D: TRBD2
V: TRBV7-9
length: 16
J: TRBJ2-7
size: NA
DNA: TGTGCCAGCAGCTCGGGACTAGCGGGAAGGGTCCACGAGCAGTACTTC
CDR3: CASSSGLAGRVHEQYF

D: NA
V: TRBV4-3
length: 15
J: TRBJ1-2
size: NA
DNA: TGCGCCAGCAGCCAAGTTCTAGGCCGGAACTATGGCTACACCTTC
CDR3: CASSQVLGRNYGYTF

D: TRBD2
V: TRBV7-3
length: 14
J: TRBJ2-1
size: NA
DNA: TGTGCCAGCAGCCCTTCCGGGGGGGACTCCACAAAGTTCTTC
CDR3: CASSPSGGDSTKFF

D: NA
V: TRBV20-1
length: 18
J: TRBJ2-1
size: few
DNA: TGCAGTGCTAGGGCCCCTTCTAGCACCTTGAGCTCCTACAATGAGCAGTTCTTC
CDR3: CSARAPSSTLSSYNEQFF

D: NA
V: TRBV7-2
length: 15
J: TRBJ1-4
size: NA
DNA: TGTGCCAGCAGCGGCCGGGCCTCAACTAATGAAAAACTGTTTTTT
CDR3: CASSGRASTNEKLFF

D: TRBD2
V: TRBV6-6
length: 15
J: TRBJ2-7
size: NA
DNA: TGTGCCAGCAGTTACGGGACTAGCCGCTCCTACGAGCAGTACTTC
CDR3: CASSYGTSRSYEQYF

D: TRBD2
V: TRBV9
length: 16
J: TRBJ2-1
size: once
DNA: TGTGCCAGCAGCGGAGTAGTGGGGGGGAAGTACAATGAGCAGTTCTTC
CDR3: CASSGVVGGKYNEQFF

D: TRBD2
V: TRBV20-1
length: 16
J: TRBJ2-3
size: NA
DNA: TGCAGTGCTAGAGATCGGATAGCGGGACCCACAGATACGCAGTATTTT
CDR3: CSARDRIAGPTDTQYF

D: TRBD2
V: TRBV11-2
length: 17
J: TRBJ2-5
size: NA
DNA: TGTGCCAGCAGTTTTACTACCGGACTAGCGGCAGAAGAGACCCAGTACTTC
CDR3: CASSFTTGLAAEETQYF

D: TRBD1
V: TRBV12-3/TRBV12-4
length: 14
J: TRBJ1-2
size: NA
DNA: TGTGCCAGCAGCCGCGACAGGGTTCCCTATGGCTACACCTTC
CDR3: CASSRDRVPYGYTF

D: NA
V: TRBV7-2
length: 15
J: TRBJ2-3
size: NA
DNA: TGTGCCAGCAGCTATTCATGGACTAGCACAGATACGCAGTATTTT
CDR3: CASSYSWTSTDTQYF

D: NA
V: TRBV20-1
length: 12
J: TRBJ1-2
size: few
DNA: TGCAGTGCTAGCACGGACAGTTATGGCTACACCTTC
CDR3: CSASTDSYGYTF

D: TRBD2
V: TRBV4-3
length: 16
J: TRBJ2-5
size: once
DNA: TGCGCCAGCTCCTTCGGACTAGCGGGAGGTGCTGAGACCCAGTACTTC
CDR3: CASSFGLAGGAETQYF

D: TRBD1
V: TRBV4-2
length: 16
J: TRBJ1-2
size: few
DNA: TGTGCCAGCAGCCAAGGAATTCAGGGGGCAGGCTATGGCTACACCTTC
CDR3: CASSQGIQGAGYGYTF

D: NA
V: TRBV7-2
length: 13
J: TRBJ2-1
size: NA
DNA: TGTGCCAGCAGCTTAACCTTACAAGAGACCCAGTTCTTC
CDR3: CASSLTLQETQFF

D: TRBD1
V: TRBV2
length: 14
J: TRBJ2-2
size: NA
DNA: TGTGCCAGCACGGGACAGATGAACACCGGGGAGCTGTTTTTT
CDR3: CASTGQMNTGELFF

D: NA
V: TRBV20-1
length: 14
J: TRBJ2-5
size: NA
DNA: TGCAGTGCTAGCCCAAACAGGGTTGAAGAGACCCAGTACTTC
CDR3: CSASPNRVEETQYF

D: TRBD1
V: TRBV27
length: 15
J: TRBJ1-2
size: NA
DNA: TGTGCCAGCGGGAGTCTCGAGGGGGCATTCGACGGCTACACCTTC
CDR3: CASGSLEGAFDGYTF

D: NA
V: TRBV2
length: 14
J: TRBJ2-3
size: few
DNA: TGTGCCAGCAAGCTGGCAGCAAGCACAGATACGCAGTATTTT
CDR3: CASKLAASTDTQYF

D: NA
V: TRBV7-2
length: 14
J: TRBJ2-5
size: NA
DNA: TGTGCCAGCAGCTCAGGGGTGACTGGGGAGACCCAGTACTTC
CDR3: CASSSGVTGETQYF